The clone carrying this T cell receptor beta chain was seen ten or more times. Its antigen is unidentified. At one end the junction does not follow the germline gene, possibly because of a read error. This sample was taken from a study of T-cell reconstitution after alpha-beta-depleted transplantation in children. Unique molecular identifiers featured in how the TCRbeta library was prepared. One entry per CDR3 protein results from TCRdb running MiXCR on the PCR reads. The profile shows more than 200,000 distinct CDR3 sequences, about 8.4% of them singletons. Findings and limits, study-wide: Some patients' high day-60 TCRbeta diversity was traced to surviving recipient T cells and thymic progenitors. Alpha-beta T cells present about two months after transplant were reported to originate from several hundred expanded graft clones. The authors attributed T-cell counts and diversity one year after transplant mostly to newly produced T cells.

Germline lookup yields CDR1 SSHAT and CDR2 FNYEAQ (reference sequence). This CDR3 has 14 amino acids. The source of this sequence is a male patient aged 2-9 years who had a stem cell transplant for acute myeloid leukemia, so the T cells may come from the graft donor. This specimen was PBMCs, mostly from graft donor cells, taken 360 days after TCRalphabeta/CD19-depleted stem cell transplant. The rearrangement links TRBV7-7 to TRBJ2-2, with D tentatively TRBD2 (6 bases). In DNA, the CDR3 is TGTGCTAGCAGCTTAGCCCGGGGGACCGGGGAGCTGTTTTTT. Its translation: CASSLARGTGELFF.